Included here is one T cell receptor (beta chain) sequence, with context. The antigen is unknown. The junction and the germline gene differ at one end; a read error may be behind it. The template was RNA from unsorted bulk tissue. CDR1 is SGHNT, CDR2 YENEEA, per germline. The CDR3 length is 15 residues. This specimen belongs to a study of tumor and adjacent non-tumor tissue in lung cancer. Study context: Stage I to III disease affected 9 to 10 men and a handful of women aged about 30 to 76. Points from the study as a whole: Significantly higher TCR diversity was found in tumor than normal lung. In normal lung, the top 100 clones were significantly more dominant than in tumor.

Three rounds of nested PCR, following a modified ARM-PCR protocol, produced the TCRbeta library. TCRdb fed the multiplex PCR reads into MiXCR, producing one record per CDR3 protein. The table includes 70,000 to 80,000 distinct CDR3 sequences, approximately 77% detected once. This TCR came from a middle-aged woman with non-small cell lung cancer. V and J are TRBV11-3 and TRBJ2-7, with TRBD2 matching over 14 bases. The sequencing sample was made of lung tumor tissue. This chain's CDR3 is CAGSQGLAGDHEQYF. CDR3 DNA: TGTGCCGGCAGCCAGGGACTAGCGGGGGACCACGAGCAGTACTTC.